This entry features one T cell receptor (beta chain) sequence. This clonotype was observed many times. The specificity of this receptor is unknown. Base qualities are not at hand, and no much larger clone is one base apart. From the cysteine through the phenylalanine, the CDR3 covers 10 amino acids. The retained sequence is limited to the CDR3, 30 bases, with the frame set at the first base. Sequences DFQATT (CDR1) and SNEGSKA (CDR2) are obtained from the germline V gene (reference sequence). V drops 3 bases and J drops 5 bases, leaving 2 bases in between. Total RNA was extracted from unfractionated whole blood collected in Tempus Blood RNA tubes. About five healthy volunteers acted as controls for TCR sequencing and had blood drawn at day 0, 2 weeks and 6 weeks. This entry comes from a study of human T cells and chemical hapten exposure (dated by TCRdb to the early 2020s). Looking at the study overall: The libraries were sequenced as a pool, and the TCR yield per sample differed mostly because of small variations in library volumes within the pool. In alopecia patients, the study followed how the peripheral blood TCR repertoire changed in vivo over primary and secondary sensitization to diphenylcyclopropenone (DPC), a hapten. Each blood RNA sample was used to sequence both TCR alpha and TCR beta chains. Overall study outcomes, separate from this receptor: No change with DPC sensitization was found in the number of TCRs above 1 in 1000 frequency, and no evidence of global repertoire structure alterations was found. Repeated subsampling changed both the strength of the expansion versus patch-test correlation and the threshold at which the correlation became significant.

The method behind the library was 5' RACE. Sequencing was performed on an Illumina MiSeq. Library preparation attached unique molecular identifiers to individual cDNA molecules for quantitative, reproducible TCR counting. From the authors' description of their analysis: The median number of TCRs per sample was 95,638, ranging from about 20,000 to 750,000. V, J and CDR3 annotation of the TCR reads was carried out using the Decombinator software suite. For PS versus PT1 abundance plots, all samples were subsampled to the same number of TCRs (28,000). Expanded TCRs were defined as absent before sensitization and observed at least eight times at the 2-week time point. TCRdb redid the processing of the public reads, applying fastp at Q25 and MiXCR, and retained in-frame beta chains. All rows with the same CDR3 protein become a single entry with the most common DNA and genes. These V and J calls derive from TCRdb rather than the authors' analysis. The sample data list about 140,000 distinct CDR3 sequences, and around 4.4% of these were observed just once. Jointly, the top ten make up under 1.5% of the sample.

This clonotype originated in a female donor in good health. This chain is built from TRBV20-1 and TRBJ2-1; no D segment can be confidently identified. For the CDR3, the sequence is CSASHNEQFF. Here is the DNA: TGCAGTGCTAGCCACAATGAGCAGTTCTTC.